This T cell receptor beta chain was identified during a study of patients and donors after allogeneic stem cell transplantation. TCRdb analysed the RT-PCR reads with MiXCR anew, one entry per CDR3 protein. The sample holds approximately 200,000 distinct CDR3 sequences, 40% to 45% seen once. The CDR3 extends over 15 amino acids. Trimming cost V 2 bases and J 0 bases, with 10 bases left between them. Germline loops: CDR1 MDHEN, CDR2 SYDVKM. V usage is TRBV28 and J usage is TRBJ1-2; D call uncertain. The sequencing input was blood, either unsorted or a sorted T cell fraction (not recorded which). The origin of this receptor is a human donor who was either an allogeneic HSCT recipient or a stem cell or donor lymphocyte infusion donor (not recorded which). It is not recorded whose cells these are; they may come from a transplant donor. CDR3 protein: CASSLHRPSNYGYTF. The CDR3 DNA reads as TGTGCCAGCAGTTTACATAGACCCTCTAACTATGGCTACACCTTC.